The table lists the clone carrying this T cell receptor (beta chain) with many counts. What it binds is not known. These data are taken from a study of T cells after yellow fever vaccination. In the study overall: Fractions of low cell number were prepared using SMART-Seq v4 Ultra Low Input. Regarding the study as a whole: In FACS-sorted repertoires, abundant clonotypes from the bulk population could appear as contaminants. Clonotype sharing between CD4 and CD8 compartments was small. Post-booster reappearance was seen for most primary-vaccination clones (nearly 97% CD4, 75% to 90% CD8).

TCRdb recomputed calls from the 5' RACE reads with MiXCR, one row per CDR3 protein. Here the sample spans approximately 74,000 distinct CDR3 sequences, more than 5.5% being singletons. This CDR3 spans 19 amino acids. The germline V and J ends were trimmed by 5 bases and 6 bases, with 32 bases remaining between them. Per germline, CDR1 SGHAT and CDR2 FQDESV (reference sequence). The source was CD8+ T cells sorted from PBMCs, collected 5 to 6 days after the first yellow fever vaccination. The source of this sequence is a man between 18 and 35 years old who received the YFV17D yellow fever vaccine. The rearrangement links TRBV11-1 to TRBJ2-7; D remains ambiguous. CDR3 amino acids: CASSPSVASTFYYRGEQYF. The DNA for the CDR3 is TGTGCCAGCAGCCCTTCGGTGGCATCGACCTTTTATTATCGTGGCGAGCAGTACTTC.